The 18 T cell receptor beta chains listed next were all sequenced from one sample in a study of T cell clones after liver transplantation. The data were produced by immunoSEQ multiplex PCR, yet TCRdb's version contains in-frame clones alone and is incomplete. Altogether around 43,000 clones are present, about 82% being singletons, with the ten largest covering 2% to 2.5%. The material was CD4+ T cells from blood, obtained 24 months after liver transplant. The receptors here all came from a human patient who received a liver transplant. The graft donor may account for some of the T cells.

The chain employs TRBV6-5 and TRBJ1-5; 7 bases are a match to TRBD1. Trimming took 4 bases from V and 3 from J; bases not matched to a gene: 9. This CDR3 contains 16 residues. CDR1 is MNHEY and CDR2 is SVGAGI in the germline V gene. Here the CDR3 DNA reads TGTGCCAGCAGTTCACGGACAGGCTCTATCAATCAGCCCCAGCATTTT. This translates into CASSSRTGSINQPQHF.

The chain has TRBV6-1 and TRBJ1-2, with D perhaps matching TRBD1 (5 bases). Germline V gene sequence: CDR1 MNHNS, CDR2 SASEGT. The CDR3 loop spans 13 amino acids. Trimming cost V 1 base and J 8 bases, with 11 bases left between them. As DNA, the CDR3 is TGTGCCAGCAGTGAAGACAGGAGATTCGGCTACACCTTC. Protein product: CASSEDRRFGYTF.

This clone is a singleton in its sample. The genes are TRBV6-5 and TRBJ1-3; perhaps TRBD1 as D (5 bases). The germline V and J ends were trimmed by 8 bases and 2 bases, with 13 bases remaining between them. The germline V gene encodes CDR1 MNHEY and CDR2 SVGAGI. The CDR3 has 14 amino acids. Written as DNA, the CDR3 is TGTGCCAGCGCCCGGTGGGGGGCTGGAAACACCATATATTTT. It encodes CASARWGAGNTIYF.

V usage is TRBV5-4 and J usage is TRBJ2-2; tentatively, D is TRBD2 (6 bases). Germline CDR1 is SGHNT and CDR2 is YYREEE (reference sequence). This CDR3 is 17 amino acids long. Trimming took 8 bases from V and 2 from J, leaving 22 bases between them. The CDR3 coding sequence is TGTGCCAGTACAACTAGGCGCGGGAAGGGTAACACCGGGGAGCTGTTTTTT. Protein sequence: CASTTRRGKGNTGELFF. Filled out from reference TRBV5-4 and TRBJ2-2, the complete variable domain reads ETGVTQSPTHLIKTRGQQVTLRCSSQSGHNTVSWYQQALGQGPQFIFQYYREEENGRGNFPPRFSGLQFPNYSSELNVNALELDDSALYLCASTTRRGKGNTGELFFGEGSRLTVL.

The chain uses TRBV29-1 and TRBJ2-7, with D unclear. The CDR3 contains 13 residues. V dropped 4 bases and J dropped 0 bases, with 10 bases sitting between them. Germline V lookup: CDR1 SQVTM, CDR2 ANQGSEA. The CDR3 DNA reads TGCAGCGTTGGTGGCAGCTTCTCCTACGAGCAGTACTTC. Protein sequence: CSVGGSFSYEQYF.

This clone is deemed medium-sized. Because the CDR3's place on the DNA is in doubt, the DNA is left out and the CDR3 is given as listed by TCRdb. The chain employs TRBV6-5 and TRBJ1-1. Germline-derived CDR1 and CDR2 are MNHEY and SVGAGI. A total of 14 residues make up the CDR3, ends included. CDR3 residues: CASSFSGPGTEAFF.

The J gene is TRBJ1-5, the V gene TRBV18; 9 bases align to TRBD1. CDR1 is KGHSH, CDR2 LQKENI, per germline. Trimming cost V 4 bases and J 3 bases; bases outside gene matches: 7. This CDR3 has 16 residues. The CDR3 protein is CASSLGGTGTNQPQHF. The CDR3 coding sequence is TGTGCCAGCTCACTAGGTGGGACAGGGACCAATCAGCCCCAGCATTTT. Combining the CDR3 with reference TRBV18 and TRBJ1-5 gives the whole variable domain NAGVMQNPRHLVRRRGQEARLRCSPMKGHSHVYWYRQLPEEGLKFMVYLQKENIIDESGMPKERFSAEFPKEGPSILRIQQVVRGDSAAYFCASSLGGTGTNQPQHFGDGTRLSIL.

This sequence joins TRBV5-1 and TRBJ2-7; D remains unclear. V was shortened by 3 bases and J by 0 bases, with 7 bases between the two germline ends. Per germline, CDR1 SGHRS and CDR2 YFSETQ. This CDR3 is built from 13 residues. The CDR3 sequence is CASSSGPSYEQYF. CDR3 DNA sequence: TGCGCCAGCAGCTCTGGCCCCTCCTACGAGCAGTACTTC.

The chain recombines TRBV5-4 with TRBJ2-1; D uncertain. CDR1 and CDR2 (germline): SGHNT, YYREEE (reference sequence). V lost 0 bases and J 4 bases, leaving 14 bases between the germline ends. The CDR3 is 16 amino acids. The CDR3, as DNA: TGTGCCAGCAGCTTGGCCCGAAACGGTCGGTACAATGAGCAGTTCTTC. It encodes CASSLARNGRYNEQFF.

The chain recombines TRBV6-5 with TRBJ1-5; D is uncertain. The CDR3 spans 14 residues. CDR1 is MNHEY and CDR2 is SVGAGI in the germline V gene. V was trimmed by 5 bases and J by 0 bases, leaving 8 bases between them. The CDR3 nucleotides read TGTGCCAGCAGTCCCCGGAGTAGCAATCAGCCCCAGCATTTT. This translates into CASSPRSSNQPQHF.

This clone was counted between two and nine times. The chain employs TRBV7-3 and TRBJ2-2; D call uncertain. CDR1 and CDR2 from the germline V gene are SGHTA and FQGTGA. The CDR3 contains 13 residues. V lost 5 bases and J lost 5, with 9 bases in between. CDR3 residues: CASSQTRTGELFF. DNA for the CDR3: TGTGCCAGCAGCCAGACGAGAACCGGGGAGCTGTTTTTT.

The CDR3 spells CASSRVTRAGTEAFF. The CDR3 region has the DNA TGTGCCAGCAGCCGAGTTACTAGGGCGGGCACTGAAGCTTTCTTT. The chain links TRBV7-2 to TRBJ1-1; D gene ambiguous. The CDR3 totals 15 residues. Trimming removed 5 bases from V and 4 bases from J, with 17 bases in between. Looked up from germline, CDR1 is SGHTA and CDR2 is FQGNSA.

For the CDR3, the DNA is TGTGCCAGCAGTACACACGGGACTGGGGCCAACGTCCTGACTTTC. Amino acid sequence: CASSTHGTGANVLTF. The chain couples TRBV27 to TRBJ2-6, with D tentatively TRBD2 (5 bases). The CDR3 contains 15 residues. Germline V gene sequence: CDR1 MNHEY, CDR2 SMNVEV (reference sequence). V lost 5 bases to trimming and J lost 2 bases, with 10 bases between them.

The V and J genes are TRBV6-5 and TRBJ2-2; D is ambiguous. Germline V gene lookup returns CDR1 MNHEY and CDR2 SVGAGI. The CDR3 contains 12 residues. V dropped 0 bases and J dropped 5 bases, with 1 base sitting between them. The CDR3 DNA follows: TGTGCCAGCAGTTACTCGACCGGGGAGCTGTTTTTT. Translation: CASSYSTGELFF.

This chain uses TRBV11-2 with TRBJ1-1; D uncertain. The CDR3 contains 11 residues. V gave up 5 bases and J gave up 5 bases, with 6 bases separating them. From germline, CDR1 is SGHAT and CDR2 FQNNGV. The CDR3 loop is CASSPGTEAFF. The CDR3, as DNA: TGTGCCAGCAGCCCAGGTACTGAAGCTTTCTTT.

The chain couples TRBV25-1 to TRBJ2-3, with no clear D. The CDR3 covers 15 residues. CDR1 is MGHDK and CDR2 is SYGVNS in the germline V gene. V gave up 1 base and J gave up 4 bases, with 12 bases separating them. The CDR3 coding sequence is TGTGCCAGCAGTGAATGGGCAAGTCCCCCAGATACGCAGTATTTT. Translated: CASSEWASPPDTQYF.

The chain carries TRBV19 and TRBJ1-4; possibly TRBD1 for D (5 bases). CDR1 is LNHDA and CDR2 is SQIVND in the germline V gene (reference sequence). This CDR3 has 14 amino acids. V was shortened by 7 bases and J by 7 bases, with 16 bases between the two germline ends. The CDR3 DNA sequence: TGTGCCAGTAAGGGCGGGGCAGCGGGTGAAAAACTGTTTTTT. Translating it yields CASKGGAAGEKLFF.

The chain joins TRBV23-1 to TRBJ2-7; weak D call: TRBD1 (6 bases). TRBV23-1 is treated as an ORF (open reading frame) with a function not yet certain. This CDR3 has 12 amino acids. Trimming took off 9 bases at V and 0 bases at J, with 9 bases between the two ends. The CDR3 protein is CARNRVSYEQYF. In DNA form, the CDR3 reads TGCGCCAGAAACAGGGTCTCCTACGAGCAGTACTTC.